These 11 T cell receptor beta chains originate from one sample sequenced in a study of OX40 agonist ivuxolimab in advanced cancers. The table came from immunoSEQ multiplex PCR; TCRdb's copy has only in-frame clones and leaves some out. The sample includes about 22,000 clones, 86% of them seen just once. This material consisted of CD4+ or CD8+ T cells sorted from blood, taken in a trial of the OX40 agonist ivuxolimab. The source is an adult with an advanced solid tumor such as melanoma, head and neck, liver or kidney cancer.

The CDR3 loop reads CASSLVNNNEQFF. The CDR3 coding sequence is TGTGCCAGCAGCTTAGTTAATAACAATGAGCAGTTCTTC. The chain is built from TRBV7-9 and TRBJ2-1; D is undetermined. The length of the CDR3 is 13 residues. CDR1 and CDR2 (germline): SEHNR, FQNEAQ (reference sequence). Trimming removed 1 base from V and 5 bases from J, with 6 bases in between.

The chain is built from TRBV23-1 and TRBJ2-4; D is unresolved. TRBV23-1 counts as an open reading frame of uncertain function. This CDR3 has 12 amino acids. Trimming took 1 base from V and 8 from J, leaving 6 bases between them. In DNA, the CDR3 is TGCGCCAGCAGTCAATTTCATGACATTCAGTACTTC. Translated: CASSQFHDIQYF.

The chain links TRBV4-1 to TRBJ1-1; no firm D call. Trimming left V 0 bases short and J 5 bases short, with 7 bases between. CDR1 MGHRA and CDR2 YSYEKL come from the germline V gene. The CDR3 runs to 13 residues. CDR3 nucleotides: TGCGCCAGCAGCCAAGAGGACGGGACTGAAGCTTTCTTT. Protein: CASSQEDGTEAFF.

The gene calls are TRBV23-1 and TRBJ1-4; the match to TRBD1 covers 7 bases. TRBV23-1 belongs to the ORF category, with a function that is uncertain. The CDR3 covers 15 residues. The trim removed 3 bases at V and 5 bases at J, leaving 6 bases unmatched. In nucleotides, the CDR3 is TGCGCCAGCAGTCATCCTGGGACAGTGAATGAAAAACTGTTTTTT. This sequence encodes CASSHPGTVNEKLFF.

The gene calls are TRBV30 and TRBJ1-3; no clear D. The germline V gene has CDR1 GTSNPN and CDR2 SVGIG (reference sequence). The CDR3 contains 19 residues. The V end was cut by 3 bases, the J end by 0 bases, with 24 bases between. Here the CDR3 reads CAWSWDLRIRLSSGNTIYF. Here the CDR3 DNA reads TGTGCCTGGAGCTGGGATCTGAGGATCCGGTTGAGCTCTGGAAACACCATATATTTT.

This clone was counted a few times. The chain joins TRBV6-4 to TRBJ2-2; no clear D gene. The CDR3 loop spans 13 amino acids. From germline, CDR1 is MRHNA and CDR2 SNTAGT. V was clipped by 2 bases and J by 3 bases, with 4 bases between them. The CDR3 sequence: CASSDRDTGELFF. CDR3 DNA: TGTGCCAGCAGTGACAGGGACACCGGGGAGCTGTTTTTT.

The V and J genes are TRBV5-5 and TRBJ2-7, with D possibly TRBD1 on 5 matching bases. Germline V gene data show CDR1 as SGHKS and CDR2 as YYEKEE (reference sequence). The V and J ends lost 4 bases and 2 bases respectively, with 19 bases between them. CDR3 size: 16 residues. The CDR3 DNA reads TGTGCCAGCAGCCTCATAGACAGCACCTACCCCTACGAGCAGTACTTC. Translating gives CASSLIDSTYPYEQYF.

CDR3 DNA sequence: TGTGCCAGCTTGAATAGCGGGAGGATCCACAATGAGCAGTTCTTC. Protein: CASLNSGRIHNEQFF. The chain recombines TRBV6-1 with TRBJ2-1; 10 nucleotides align to TRBD2. In germline, CDR1 is MNHNS, CDR2 SASEGT. V shed 8 bases, J shed 5 bases, and the junction held 9 bases outside the gene matches. CDR3 length: 15 residues.

CDR3 in amino acids: CASSQGRTSGDKQFF. In DNA, the CDR3 is TGCGCCAGCAGCCAAGGAAGGACTAGCGGGGACAAGCAGTTCTTC. This rearrangement joins TRBV4-1 to TRBJ2-1; 12 bases fit TRBD2. With 1 base clipped from V and 11 bases from J, the junction kept 6 bases outside the gene matches. The CDR3 consists of 15 residues. Looked up from germline, CDR1 is MGHRA and CDR2 is YSYEKL.

V gene TRBV4-3 combines with J gene TRBJ2-2; D call uncertain. V was pared by 4 bases and J by 1 base, with 10 bases between. CDR3 size: 15 residues. Germline CDR1 is LGHNA and CDR2 is YSLEER. CDR3: CASSPDPWNTGELFF. The CDR3 nucleotides are TGCGCCAGCAGCCCCGACCCGTGGAACACCGGGGAGCTGTTTTTT.

This rearrangement joins TRBV6-1 to TRBJ2-1; D not certain. Germline CDR1 MNHNS, CDR2 SASEGT. V was pared by 8 bases and J by 5 bases, with 10 bases between. CDR3 length equals 12 residues. The CDR3 is CASAYLDNEQFF. CDR3 nucleotide sequence: TGTGCCAGCGCCTACTTGGACAATGAGCAGTTCTTC.